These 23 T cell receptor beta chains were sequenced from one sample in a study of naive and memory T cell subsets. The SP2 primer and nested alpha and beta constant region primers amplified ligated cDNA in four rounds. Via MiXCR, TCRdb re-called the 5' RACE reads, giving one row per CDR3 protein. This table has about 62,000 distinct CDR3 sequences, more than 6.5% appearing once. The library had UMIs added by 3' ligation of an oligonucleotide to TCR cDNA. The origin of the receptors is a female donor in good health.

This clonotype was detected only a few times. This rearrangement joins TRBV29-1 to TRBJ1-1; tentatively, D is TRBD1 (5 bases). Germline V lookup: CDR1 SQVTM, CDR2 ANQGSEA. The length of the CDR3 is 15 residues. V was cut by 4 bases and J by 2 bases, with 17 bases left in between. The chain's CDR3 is CSVGGGRRRNTEAFF. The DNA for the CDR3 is TGCAGCGTTGGGGGGGGAAGGAGGCGAAACACTGAAGCTTTCTTT.

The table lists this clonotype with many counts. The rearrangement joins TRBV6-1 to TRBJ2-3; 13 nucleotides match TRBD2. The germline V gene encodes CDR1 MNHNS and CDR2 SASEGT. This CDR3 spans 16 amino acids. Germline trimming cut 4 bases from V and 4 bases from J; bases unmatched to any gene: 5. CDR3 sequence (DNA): TGTGCCAGCAGTGCCGAACTAGCGGGAGGGCCAGATACGCAGTATTTT. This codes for CASSAELAGGPDTQYF.

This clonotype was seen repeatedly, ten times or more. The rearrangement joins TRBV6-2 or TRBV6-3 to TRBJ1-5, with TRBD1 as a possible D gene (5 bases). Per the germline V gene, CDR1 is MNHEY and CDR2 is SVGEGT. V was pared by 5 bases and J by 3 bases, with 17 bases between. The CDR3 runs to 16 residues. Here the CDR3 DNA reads TGTGCCAGCAGTCGAAGACAGCGTTCCGACAATCAGCCCCAGCATTTT. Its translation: CASSRRQRSDNQPQHF.

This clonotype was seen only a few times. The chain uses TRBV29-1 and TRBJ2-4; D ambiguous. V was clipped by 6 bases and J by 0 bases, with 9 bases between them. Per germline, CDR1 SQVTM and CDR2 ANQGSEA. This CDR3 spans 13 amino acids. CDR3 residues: CSVKTQAKNIQYF. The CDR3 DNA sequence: TGCAGCGTCAAGACCCAAGCCAAAAACATTCAGTACTTC.

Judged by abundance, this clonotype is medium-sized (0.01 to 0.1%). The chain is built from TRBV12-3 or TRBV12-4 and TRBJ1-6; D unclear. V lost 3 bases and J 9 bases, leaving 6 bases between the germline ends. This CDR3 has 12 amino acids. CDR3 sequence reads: CASSFFGSPLHF. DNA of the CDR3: TGTGCCAGCAGTTTTTTTGGTTCACCCCTCCACTTT.

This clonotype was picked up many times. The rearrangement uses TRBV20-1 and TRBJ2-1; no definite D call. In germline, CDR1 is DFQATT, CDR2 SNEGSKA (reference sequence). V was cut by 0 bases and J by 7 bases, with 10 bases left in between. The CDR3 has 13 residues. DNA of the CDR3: TGCAGTGCTAGAGATCACCGTCGGAATGAGCAGTTCTTC. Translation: CSARDHRRNEQFF.

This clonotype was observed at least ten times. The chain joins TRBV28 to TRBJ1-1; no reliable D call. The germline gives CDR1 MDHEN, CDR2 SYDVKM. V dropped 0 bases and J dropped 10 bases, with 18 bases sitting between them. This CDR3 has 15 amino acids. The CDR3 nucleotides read TGTGCCAGCAGTTTATGGTCCCTCCTAGGGCGAGGAGCTTTCTTT. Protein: CASSLWSLLGRGAFF.

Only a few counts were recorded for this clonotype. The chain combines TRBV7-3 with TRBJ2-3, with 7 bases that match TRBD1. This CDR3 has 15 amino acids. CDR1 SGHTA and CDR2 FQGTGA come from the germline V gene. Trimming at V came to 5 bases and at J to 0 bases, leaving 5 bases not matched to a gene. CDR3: CASSRDSGSTDTQYF. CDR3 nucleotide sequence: TGTGCCAGCAGCCGGGACAGTGGGAGCACAGATACGCAGTATTTT. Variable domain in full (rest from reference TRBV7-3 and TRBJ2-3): GAGVSQTPSNKVTEKGKYVELRCDPISGHTALYWYRQSLGQGPEFLIYFQGTGAADDSGLPNDRFFAVRPEGSVSTLKIQRTERGDSAVYLCASSRDSGSTDTQYFGPGTRLTVL.

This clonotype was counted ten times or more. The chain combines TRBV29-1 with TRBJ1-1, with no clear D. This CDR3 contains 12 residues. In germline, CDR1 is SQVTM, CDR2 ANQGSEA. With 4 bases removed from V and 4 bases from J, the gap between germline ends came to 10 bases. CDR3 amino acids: CSVVWGSTEAFF. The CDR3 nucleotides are TGCAGCGTTGTTTGGGGTTCCACTGAAGCTTTCTTT. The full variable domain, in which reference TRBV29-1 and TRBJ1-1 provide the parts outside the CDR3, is SAVISQKPSRDICQRGTSLTIQCQVDSQVTMMFWYRQQPGQSLTLIATANQGSEATYESGFVIDKFPISRPNLTFSTLTVSNMSPEDSSIYLCSVVWGSTEAFFGQGTRLTVV.

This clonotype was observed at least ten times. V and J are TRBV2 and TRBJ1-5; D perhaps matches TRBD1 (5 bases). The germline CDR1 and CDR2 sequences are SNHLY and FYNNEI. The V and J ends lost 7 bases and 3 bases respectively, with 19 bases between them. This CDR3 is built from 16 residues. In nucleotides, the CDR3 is TGTGCCAGCACTCCCTTTGGGACGTCTCCCAATCAGCCCCAGCATTTT. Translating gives CASTPFGTSPNQPQHF. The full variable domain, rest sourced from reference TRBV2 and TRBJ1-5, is EPEVTQTPSHQVTQMGQEVILRCVPISNHLYFYWYRQILGQKVEFLVSFYNNEISEKSEIFDDQFSVERPDGSNFTLKIRSTKLEDSAMYFCASTPFGTSPNQPQHFGDGTRLSIL.

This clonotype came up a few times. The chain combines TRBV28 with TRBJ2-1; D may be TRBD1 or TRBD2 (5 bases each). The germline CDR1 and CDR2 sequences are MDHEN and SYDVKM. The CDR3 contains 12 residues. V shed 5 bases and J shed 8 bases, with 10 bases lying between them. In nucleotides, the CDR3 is TGTGCCAGCAGTAGGGGACGGGATGAGCAGTTCTTC. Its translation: CASSRGRDEQFF.

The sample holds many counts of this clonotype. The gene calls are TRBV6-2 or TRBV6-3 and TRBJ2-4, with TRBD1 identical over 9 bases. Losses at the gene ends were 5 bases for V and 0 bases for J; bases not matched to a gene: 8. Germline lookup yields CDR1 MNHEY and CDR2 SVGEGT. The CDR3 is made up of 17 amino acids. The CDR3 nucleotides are TGTGCCAGCAGTCCTTGGACAGGGGCGCGAGCCAAAAACATTCAGTACTTC. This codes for CASSPWTGARAKNIQYF.

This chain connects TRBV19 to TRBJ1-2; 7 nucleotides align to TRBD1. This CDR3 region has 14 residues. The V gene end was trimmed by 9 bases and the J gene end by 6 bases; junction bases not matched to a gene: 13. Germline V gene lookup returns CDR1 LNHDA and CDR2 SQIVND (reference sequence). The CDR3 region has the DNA TGTGCCAGCTTCCCCCGGGACAGTCGCCATGGCTACACCTTC. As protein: CASFPRDSRHGYTF.

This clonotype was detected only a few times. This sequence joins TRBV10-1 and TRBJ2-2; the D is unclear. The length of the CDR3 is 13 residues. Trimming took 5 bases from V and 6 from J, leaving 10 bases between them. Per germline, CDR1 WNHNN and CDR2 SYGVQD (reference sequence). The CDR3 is CASSKHGPGELFF. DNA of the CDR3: TGCGCCAGCAGTAAGCATGGCCCCGGGGAGCTGTTTTTT.

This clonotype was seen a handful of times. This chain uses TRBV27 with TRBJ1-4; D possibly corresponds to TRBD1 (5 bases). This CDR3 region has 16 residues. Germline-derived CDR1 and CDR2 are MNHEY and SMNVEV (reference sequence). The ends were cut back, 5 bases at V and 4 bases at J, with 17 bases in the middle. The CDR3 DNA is TGTGCCAGCAGTCGGTTCGTGTGGGGGGGTAATGAAAAACTGTTTTTT. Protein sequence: CASSRFVWGGNEKLFF.

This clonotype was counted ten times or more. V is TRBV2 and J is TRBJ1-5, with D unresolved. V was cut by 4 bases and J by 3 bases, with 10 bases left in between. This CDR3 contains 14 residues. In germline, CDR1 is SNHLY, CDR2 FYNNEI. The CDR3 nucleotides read TGTGCCAGCAGTGTGTCGGGGAACAATCAGCCCCAGCATTTT. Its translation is CASSVSGNNQPQHF.

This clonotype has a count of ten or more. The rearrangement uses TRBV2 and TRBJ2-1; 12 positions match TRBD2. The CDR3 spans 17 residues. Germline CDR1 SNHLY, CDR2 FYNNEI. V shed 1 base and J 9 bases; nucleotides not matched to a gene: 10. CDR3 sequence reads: CASSEGRTSGVRGEQFF. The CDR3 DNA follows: TGTGCCAGCAGTGAAGGCCGGACTAGCGGGGTGAGGGGTGAGCAGTTCTTC.

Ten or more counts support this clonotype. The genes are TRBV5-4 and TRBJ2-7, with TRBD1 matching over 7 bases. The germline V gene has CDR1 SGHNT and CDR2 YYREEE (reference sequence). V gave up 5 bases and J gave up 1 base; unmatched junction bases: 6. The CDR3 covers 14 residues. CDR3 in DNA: TGTGCCAGCAGTTCCCGGGACAGATCCTACGAGCAGTACTTC. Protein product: CASSSRDRSYEQYF. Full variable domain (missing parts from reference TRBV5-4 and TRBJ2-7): ETGVTQSPTHLIKTRGQQVTLRCSSQSGHNTVSWYQQALGQGPQFIFQYYREEENGRGNFPPRFSGLQFPNYSSELNVNALELDDSALYLCASSSRDRSYEQYFGPGTRLTVT.

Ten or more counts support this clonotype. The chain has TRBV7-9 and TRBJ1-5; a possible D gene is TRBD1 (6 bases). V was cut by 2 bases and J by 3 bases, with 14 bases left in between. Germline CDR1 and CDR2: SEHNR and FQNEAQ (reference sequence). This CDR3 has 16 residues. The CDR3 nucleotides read TGTGCCAGCAGCTTATCGGCCAGGGGCGTCAATCAGCCCCAGCATTTT. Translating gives CASSLSARGVNQPQHF.

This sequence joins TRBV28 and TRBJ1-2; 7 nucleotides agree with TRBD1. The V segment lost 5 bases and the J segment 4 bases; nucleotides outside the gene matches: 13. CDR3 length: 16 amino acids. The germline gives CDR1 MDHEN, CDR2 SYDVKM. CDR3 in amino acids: CASSRSTGDLAYGYTF. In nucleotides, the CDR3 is TGTGCCAGCAGTCGGTCTACAGGGGATTTAGCCTATGGCTACACCTTC.

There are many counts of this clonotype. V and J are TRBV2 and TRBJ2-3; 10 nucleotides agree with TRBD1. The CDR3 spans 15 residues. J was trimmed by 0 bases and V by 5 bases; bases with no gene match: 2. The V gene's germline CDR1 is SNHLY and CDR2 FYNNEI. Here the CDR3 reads CASSLGQGSTDTQYF. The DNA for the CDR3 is TGTGCCAGCAGTTTGGGACAGGGGAGCACAGATACGCAGTATTTT.

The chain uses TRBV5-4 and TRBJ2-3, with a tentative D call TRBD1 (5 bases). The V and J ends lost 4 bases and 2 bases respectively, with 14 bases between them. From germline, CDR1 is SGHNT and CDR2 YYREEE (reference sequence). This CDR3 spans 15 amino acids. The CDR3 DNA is TGTGCCAGCAGCAAGGAGTTACAGGCCACAGATACGCAGTATTTT. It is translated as CASSKELQATDTQYF. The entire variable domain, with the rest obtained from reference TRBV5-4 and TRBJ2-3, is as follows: ETGVTQSPTHLIKTRGQQVTLRCSSQSGHNTVSWYQQALGQGPQFIFQYYREEENGRGNFPPRFSGLQFPNYSSELNVNALELDDSALYLCASSKELQATDTQYFGPGTRLTVL.

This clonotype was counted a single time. CDR3: CATSGGQGVADTQYF. The CDR3 nucleotides are TGTGCCACCAGTGGGGGGCAGGGTGTTGCAGATACGCAGTATTTT. The chain couples TRBV24-1 to TRBJ2-3; tentative D call: TRBD1 (6 bases). Trimming cost V 5 bases and J 4 bases, with 15 bases left between them. Germline lookup yields CDR1 KGHDR and CDR2 SFDVKD. The CDR3 length is 15 residues.